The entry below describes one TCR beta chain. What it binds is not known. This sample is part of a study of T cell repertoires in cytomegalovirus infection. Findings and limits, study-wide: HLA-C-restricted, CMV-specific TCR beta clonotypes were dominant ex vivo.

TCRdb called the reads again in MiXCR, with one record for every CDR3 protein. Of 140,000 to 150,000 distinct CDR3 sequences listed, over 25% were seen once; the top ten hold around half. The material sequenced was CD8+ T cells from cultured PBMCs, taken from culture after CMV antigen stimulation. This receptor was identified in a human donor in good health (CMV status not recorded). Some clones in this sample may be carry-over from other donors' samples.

CDR3 bases: TGTGCCAGCAGCTTGGACGGGGAGAGGAGAGAAAAACTGTTTTTT. As protein: CASSLDGERREKLFF. The V call is TRBV5-4, the J call TRBJ1-4; D ambiguous. Trimming shortened V by 0 bases and J by 8 bases, and 14 bases separated the two germline ends. This CDR3 contains 15 residues. Germline loops: CDR1 SGHNT, CDR2 YYREEE (reference sequence).